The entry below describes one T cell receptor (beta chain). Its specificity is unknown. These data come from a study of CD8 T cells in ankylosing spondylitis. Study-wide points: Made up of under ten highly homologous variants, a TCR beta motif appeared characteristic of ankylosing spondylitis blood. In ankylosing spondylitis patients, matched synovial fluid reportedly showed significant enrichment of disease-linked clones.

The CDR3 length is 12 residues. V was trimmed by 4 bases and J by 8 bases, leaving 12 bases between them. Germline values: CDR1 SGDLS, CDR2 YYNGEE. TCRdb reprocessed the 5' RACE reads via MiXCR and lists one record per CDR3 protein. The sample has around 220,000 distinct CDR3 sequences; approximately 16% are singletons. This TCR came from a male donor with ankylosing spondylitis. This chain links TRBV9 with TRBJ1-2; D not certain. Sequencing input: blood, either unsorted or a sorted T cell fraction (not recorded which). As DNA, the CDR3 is TGTGCCAGCAGCTCAAGTCTAGAGGGCTACACCTTC. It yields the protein CASSSSLEGYTF.